This passage covers 5 T cell receptor beta chains from one sample sequenced in a study of blood T cell repertoires in COVID-19. Sequenced by immunoSEQ multiplex PCR; TCRdb stores in-frame clones only, minus some. The sample contains about 140,000 clones, around 90% of which appear only once. Sequencing was done on a sample of peripheral blood. These receptors were taken from a woman between 45 and 65 years old with acute or convalescent COVID-19.

The chain joins TRBV5-4 to TRBJ2-2; TRBD1 agrees at 7 bases. Germline V CDR1 and CDR2: SGHNT, YYREEE (reference sequence). This CDR3 spans 16 amino acids. Unmatched junction bases numbered 9, after V lost 2 bases and J lost 5 bases. The chain's CDR3 is CASSFGTSRGTGELFF. The CDR3 nucleotides are TGTGCCAGCAGCTTTGGGACGAGCAGGGGGACCGGGGAGCTGTTTTTT.

The chain is built from TRBV18 and TRBJ2-7; 16 bases agree with TRBD2. The ends lost 1 base at V and 3 bases at J; junction bases unmatched: 6. In germline, CDR1 is KGHSH, CDR2 LQKENI. The CDR3 has 18 amino acids. CDR3 coding DNA: TGTGCCAGCTCACCACGCCCCGGGACTAGCGGGAGGGTCTACGAGCAGTACTTC. The encoded protein is CASSPRPGTSGRVYEQYF.

The chain recombines TRBV4-2 with TRBJ2-2; TRBD1 aligns across 8 bases. The CDR3 is made up of 17 amino acids. The germline V gene encodes CDR1 LGHNA and CDR2 YNFKEQ. Trimming at V came to 4 bases and at J to 6 bases, leaving 13 bases not matched to a gene. The CDR3 DNA follows: TGTGCCAGCAGCCCTAATCGGGGACAGGCCGGACCCGGGGAGCTGTTTTTT. Translated: CASSPNRGQAGPGELFF.

This rearrangement joins TRBV5-6 to TRBJ1-6, with 7 nucleotides matching TRBD1. Germline V CDR1 and CDR2: SGHDT, YYEEEE. The CDR3 is 14 amino acids. With V trimmed by 0 bases and J by 7 bases, 1 base remained unmatched. The CDR3 DNA sequence: TGTGCCAGCAGCTTGGACAGGGGCAATTCACCCCTCCACTTT. Amino acid sequence: CASSLDRGNSPLHF.

The gene calls are TRBV7-6 and TRBJ1-5; D possibly corresponds to TRBD1 (5 bases). Germline V lookup: CDR1 SGHVS, CDR2 FNYEAQ. The CDR3 extends over 13 amino acids. V dropped 4 bases and J dropped 6 bases, with 10 bases sitting between them. The CDR3 loop is CASSSHQGQPQHF. CDR3 DNA: TGTGCCAGCAGCTCCCACCAGGGTCAGCCCCAGCATTTT.